Below, 27 T cell receptor beta chains from the same sample are listed, as sequenced in a study of T cell repertoires in cytomegalovirus infection. In TCRdb, the reads were re-called with MiXCR into one record per CDR3 protein. The sample has 250,000 to 300,000 distinct CDR3 sequences; under 25% are singletons. No antigen is known for these receptors. Sequenced here: cultured PBMCs, sampled from culture after CMV antigen stimulation. Receptors originate from a human donor in good health (CMV status not recorded). Some clones in this sample may be carry-over from other donors' samples.

This clonotype has only a few counts. V gene TRBV29-1 combines with J gene TRBJ2-3; possibly TRBD2 for D (6 bases). Trimming removed 3 bases from V and 1 base from J, with 11 bases in between. Germline CDR1 reads SQVTM; CDR2 reads ANQGSEA. This CDR3 comprises 14 residues. As DNA, the CDR3 is TGCAGCGTTGACGGGGCGGGACGCACAGATACGCAGTATTTT. The encoded protein is CSVDGAGRTDTQYF.

This clonotype was seen many times. The chain uses TRBV4-1 and TRBJ1-2; 10 positions agree with TRBD1. The trim removed 2 bases at V and 4 bases at J, leaving 7 bases unmatched. The germline V gene has CDR1 MGHRA and CDR2 YSYEKL. CDR3 length: 16 amino acids. The CDR3 spells CASSQIGTGVAYGYTF. CDR3 bases: TGCGCCAGCAGCCAAATTGGGACAGGGGTAGCCTATGGCTACACCTTC.

The rearrangement uses TRBV29-1 and TRBJ2-1; D unclear. The germline V and J ends were trimmed by 6 bases and 9 bases, with 18 bases remaining between them. There are 13 residues in the CDR3. Germline loops: CDR1 SQVTM, CDR2 ANQGSEA. The CDR3 reads CSVRSVGRFEQFF. The CDR3 nucleotides read TGCAGCGTCCGATCGGTCGGCAGATTTGAGCAGTTCTTC.

This clonotype was counted a few times. For the CDR3, the DNA is TGCGCCAGCAGCCAAGAAGGGACCCAGAGGGGAAAACTGTTTTTT. This encodes CASSQEGTQRGKLFF. V gene TRBV4-3 combines with J gene TRBJ1-4; a weak D match, TRBD1 (5 bases). The CDR3 runs to 15 residues. The germline CDR1 and CDR2 sequences are LGHNA and YSLEER. V lost 0 bases to trimming and J lost 10 bases, with 15 bases between them.

The chain is built from TRBV7-2 and TRBJ2-3, with 7 bases aligning to TRBD1. With V trimmed by 0 bases and J by 5 bases, 5 bases remained unmatched. Looked up from germline, CDR1 is SGHTA and CDR2 is FQGNSA. This CDR3 has 15 residues. In nucleotides, the CDR3 is TGTGCCAGCAGCTTAGCAGGGGCAGGGGGAGATACGCAGTATTTT. As protein: CASSLAGAGGDTQYF.

This clonotype appeared many times. This chain links TRBV7-2 with TRBJ2-1, with 7 bases identical to TRBD2. Trimming took 1 base from V and 6 from J; bases not matched to a gene: 3. This CDR3 has 14 amino acids. Germline values: CDR1 SGHTA, CDR2 FQGNSA. This CDR3 is CASSLVGGSNEQFF. In DNA, the CDR3 is TGTGCCAGCAGCTTAGTAGGCGGGAGCAATGAGCAGTTCTTC.

V usage is TRBV30 and J usage is TRBJ1-5; D unresolved. Deletions cut 0 bases from V and 0 bases from J, with 9 bases between. Germline values: CDR1 GTSNPN, CDR2 SVGIG (reference sequence). This CDR3 has 15 residues. CDR3 DNA: TGTGCCTGGAGTGTACAAGGGAATAGCAATCAGCCCCAGCATTTT. Protein sequence: CAWSVQGNSNQPQHF.

The rearrangement links TRBV10-3 to TRBJ2-1; 12 bases align to TRBD2. Trimming cost V 4 bases and J 8 bases; bases outside gene matches: 6. Germline CDR1 and CDR2: ENHRY and SYGVKD. The CDR3 loop spans 15 amino acids. The CDR3 DNA is TGTGCCATCAGTGCCCGGCTAGCGGGAGGGGATGAGCAGTTCTTC. Its protein is CAISARLAGGDEQFF.

The V gene is TRBV28, the J gene TRBJ2-3; possible D gene TRBD2, 5 bases. Trimming took off 2 bases at V and 4 bases at J, with 19 bases between the two ends. This CDR3 contains 17 residues. Germline assignment: CDR1 MDHEN and CDR2 SYDVKM. The CDR3 DNA sequence: TGTGCCAGCAGTTTACGGCCGGGGAGCCCTGGCGCAGATACGCAGTATTTT. Protein: CASSLRPGSPGADTQYF.

This clonotype was detected a few times. The chain joins TRBV24-1 to TRBJ2-7; 9 nucleotides agree with TRBD1. CDR1 is KGHDR, CDR2 SFDVKD, per germline. CDR3 size: 15 residues. Trimming took 4 bases from V and 3 from J; bases not matched to a gene: 6. CDR3 loop: CATSEGPGQGYEQYF. DNA for the CDR3: TGTGCCACCAGTGAAGGGCCGGGACAGGGCTACGAGCAGTACTTC.

This chain uses TRBV29-1 with TRBJ1-2; D not certain. The CDR3 covers 11 residues. Germline loops: CDR1 SQVTM, CDR2 ANQGSEA. The V end lost 2 bases, the J end lost 8 bases, and 9 bases lay between the germline ends. The CDR3 region is CSVEKGLGYTF. The DNA for the CDR3 is TGCAGCGTTGAAAAAGGGTTAGGCTACACCTTC.

V is TRBV19 and J is TRBJ1-3; D is perhaps TRBD1 (6 bases). With 5 bases removed from V and 0 bases from J, the gap between germline ends came to 11 bases. The CDR3 is made up of 15 amino acids. CDR1 LNHDA and CDR2 SQIVND come from the germline V gene (reference sequence). CDR3 nucleotides: TGTGCCAGTAGTTCCCGGACAGTCTCTGGAAACACCATATATTTT. It codes for CASSSRTVSGNTIYF. The full variable domain, with the rest looked up from reference TRBV19 and TRBJ1-3, is DGGITQSPKYLFRKEGQNVTLSCEQNLNHDAMYWYRQDPGQGLRLIYYSQIVNDFQKGDIAEGYSVSREKKESFPLTVTSAQKNPTAFYLCASSSRTVSGNTIYFGEGSWLTVV.

This chain links TRBV12-3 or TRBV12-4 with TRBJ2-2; D remains ambiguous. This CDR3 contains 15 residues. V was trimmed by 2 bases and J by 1 base, leaving 8 bases between them. The CDR3 DNA reads TGTGCCAGCAGTTTAAATCTGGTGAACACCGGGGAGCTGTTTTTT. Translating it yields CASSLNLVNTGELFF.

The chain recombines TRBV10-3 with TRBJ2-7; tentatively, D is TRBD2 (6 bases). V gave up 6 bases and J gave up 4 bases, with 13 bases separating them. CDR3 size: 13 residues. The germline CDR1 and CDR2 sequences are ENHRY and SYGVKD. Here the CDR3 reads CAISGGEEYEQYV. The CDR3 bases are TGTGCCATCAGCGGGGGTGAGGAGTACGAGCAGTACGTC.

The chain joins TRBV18 to TRBJ2-7; D is perhaps TRBD1 or TRBD2 (5 bases each). Germline CDR1 reads KGHSH; CDR2 reads LQKENI. The CDR3 runs 13 residues. Trimming removed 3 bases from V and 2 bases from J, with 8 bases in between. CDR3 in amino acids: CASSPRETYEQYF. The DNA of the CDR3 is TGTGCCAGCTCACCCAGGGAGACCTACGAGCAGTACTTC.

This clonotype was seen more than once but under ten times. The J gene is TRBJ1-5, the V gene TRBV7-3; tentatively, D is TRBD1 (5 bases). The CDR3 has 16 amino acids. Per the germline V gene, CDR1 is SGHTA and CDR2 is FQGTGA. Trimming removed 1 base from V and 1 base from J, with 11 bases in between. CDR3 in DNA: TGTGCCAGCAGCTTAAGCCAGGACAAGAGCAATCAGCCCCAGCATTTT. This encodes CASSLSQDKSNQPQHF. Based on the CDR3 plus reference TRBV7-3 and TRBJ1-5, the full variable domain is GAGVSQTPSNKVTEKGKYVELRCDPISGHTALYWYRQSLGQGPEFLIYFQGTGAADDSGLPNDRFFAVRPEGSVSTLKIQRTERGDSAVYLCASSLSQDKSNQPQHFGDGTRLSIL.

This clonotype was seen ten or more times. The chain recombines TRBV7-2 with TRBJ1-4; TRBD1 matches 8 bases. Germline CDR1 is SGHTA and CDR2 is FQGNSA. V lost 5 bases to trimming and J lost 6 bases; unmatched junction nucleotides: 5. The CDR3 totals 14 residues. CDR3 region: CASSPGQGYEKLFF. The CDR3 DNA follows: TGTGCCAGCAGCCCCGGACAGGGCTATGAAAAACTGTTTTTT.

This clonotype was detected many times. The chain combines TRBV7-2 with TRBJ2-1; the D gene is possibly TRBD2 (5 bases). From germline, CDR1 is SGHTA and CDR2 FQGNSA. Trimming pared 5 bases from V and 7 bases from J, leaving 15 bases between. The CDR3 is 14 residues long. The CDR3 nucleotides are TGTGCCAGCAGCCCTGCCGGACTGGGAAATGAGCAGTTCTTC. It translates to CASSPAGLGNEQFF.

This clonotype was picked up many times. The chain joins TRBV28 to TRBJ2-5; D gene uncertain. Trimming left V 3 bases short and J 5 bases short, with 1 base between. CDR1 is MDHEN, CDR2 SYDVKM, per germline. There are 10 residues in the CDR3. CDR3 bases: TGTGCCAGCAGTTTTGAGACCCAGTACTTC. Translating it yields CASSFETQYF. The full variable domain, its missing parts supplied by reference TRBV28 and TRBJ2-5, is DVKVTQSSRYLVKRTGEKVFLECVQDMDHENMFWYRQDPGLGLRLIYFSYDVKMKEKGDIPEGYSVSREKKERFSLILESASTNQTSMYLCASSFETQYFGPGTRLLVL.

The chain employs TRBV20-1 and TRBJ2-3; tentative D call: TRBD2 (6 bases). The CDR3 spans 17 residues. V shed 0 bases and J shed 2 bases, with 18 bases lying between them. Germline CDR1 and CDR2: DFQATT and SNEGSKA (reference sequence). The CDR3 DNA sequence: TGCAGTGCTAGAGATCGATGGGATAGCGGCCCCACAGATACGCAGTATTTT. Translated: CSARDRWDSGPTDTQYF.

In this sample, this clonotype turned up many times. The genes are TRBV4-1 and TRBJ2-7; TRBD1 is a possible D gene (6 bases). There are 15 residues in the CDR3. The germline CDR1 and CDR2 sequences are MGHRA and YSYEKL. V lost 0 bases to trimming and J lost 2 bases, with 11 bases between them. This CDR3 reads CASSQERGQPYEQYF. The CDR3 bases are TGCGCCAGCAGCCAAGAACGAGGACAGCCCTACGAGCAGTACTTC.

V and J are TRBV12-3 or TRBV12-4 and TRBJ2-1; maybe TRBD1 (6 bases). V lost 6 bases to trimming and J lost 10 bases, with 13 bases between them. This CDR3 spans 12 amino acids. In DNA, the CDR3 is TGTGCCAGCAGCTCCGGACAGACCGAGCAGTTCTTC. Amino acids: CASSSGQTEQFF.

This clonotype has a count of ten or more. The genes are TRBV7-2 and TRBJ2-3, with 9 bases lining up with TRBD2. Per the germline V gene, CDR1 is SGHTA and CDR2 is FQGNSA. The CDR3 consists of 17 residues. The J segment lost 2 bases and the V segment lost 5 bases, leaving 11 bases of the junction unmatched. DNA for the CDR3: TGTGCCAGCAGCCCGAGACTAGCGGAGACCACCACAGATACGCAGTATTTT. Translating gives CASSPRLAETTTDTQYF.

The CDR3 loop is CASSYVGRGREQYF. As DNA, the CDR3 is TGTGCCAGCAGTTATGTGGGCAGGGGCCGTGAGCAGTACTTC. The rearrangement joins TRBV6-5 to TRBJ2-7; D is perhaps TRBD1 (6 bases). Germline CDR1 and CDR2: MNHEY and SVGAGI. The germline V and J ends were trimmed by 3 bases and 7 bases, with 16 bases remaining between them. The CDR3 extends over 14 amino acids.

This clonotype was seen a handful of times. The chain employs TRBV6-1 and TRBJ1-2; possibly TRBD1 for D (5 bases). The V end was cut by 5 bases, the J end by 1 base, with 8 bases between. The germline CDR1 and CDR2 sequences are MNHNS and SASEGT. The CDR3 loop spans 13 amino acids. For the CDR3, the DNA is TGTGCCAGCAGTCAAAGGGGTAACTATGGCTACACCTTC. As protein: CASSQRGNYGYTF.

This clonotype was seen a few times. This chain joins TRBV6-2 or TRBV6-3 and TRBJ2-5, with 7 bases matching TRBD1. This CDR3 is 14 amino acids long. The germline CDR1 and CDR2 sequences are MNHEY and SVGEGT. With 5 bases clipped from V and 2 bases from J, the junction kept 5 bases outside the gene matches. The CDR3: CASSPGDSQETQYF. The CDR3 bases are TGTGCCAGCAGTCCCGGGGACAGTCAAGAGACCCAGTACTTC.

This clonotype was counted many times. V is TRBV7-2 and J is TRBJ1-2; D is unresolved. The CDR3 runs 15 residues. Trimming left V 4 bases short and J 4 bases short, with 16 bases between. Germline CDR1 reads SGHTA; CDR2 reads FQGNSA. CDR3: CASSYEGSWGYGYTF. The CDR3 bases are TGTGCCAGCAGCTACGAAGGCTCTTGGGGCTATGGCTACACCTTC.